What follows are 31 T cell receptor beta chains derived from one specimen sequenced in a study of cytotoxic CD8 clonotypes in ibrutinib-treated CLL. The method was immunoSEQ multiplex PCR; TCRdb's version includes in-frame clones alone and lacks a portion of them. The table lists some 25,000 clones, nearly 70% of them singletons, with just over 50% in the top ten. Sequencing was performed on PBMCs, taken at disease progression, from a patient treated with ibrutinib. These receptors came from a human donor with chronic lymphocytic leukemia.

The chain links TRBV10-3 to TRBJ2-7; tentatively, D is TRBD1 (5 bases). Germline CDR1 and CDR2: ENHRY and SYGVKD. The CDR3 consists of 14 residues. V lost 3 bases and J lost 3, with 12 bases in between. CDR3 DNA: TGTGCCATCAGTGACCGGCAGGGAAACTACGAGCAGTACTTC. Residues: CAISDRQGNYEQYF.

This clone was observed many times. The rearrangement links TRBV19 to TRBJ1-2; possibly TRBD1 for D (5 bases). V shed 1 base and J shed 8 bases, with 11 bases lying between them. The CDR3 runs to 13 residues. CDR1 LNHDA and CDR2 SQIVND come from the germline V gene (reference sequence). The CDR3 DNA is TGTGCCAGTAGTATAGCCCAGGGAGGGGGCTACACCTTC. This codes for CASSIAQGGGYTF. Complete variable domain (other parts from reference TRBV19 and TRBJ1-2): DGGITQSPKYLFRKEGQNVTLSCEQNLNHDAMYWYRQDPGQGLRLIYYSQIVNDFQKGDIAEGYSVSREKKESFPLTVTSAQKNPTAFYLCASSIAQGGGYTFGSGTRLTVV.

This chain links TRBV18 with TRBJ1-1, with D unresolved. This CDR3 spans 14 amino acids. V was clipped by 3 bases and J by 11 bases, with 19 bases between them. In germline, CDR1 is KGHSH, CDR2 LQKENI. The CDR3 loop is CASSPTTGAVSAFF. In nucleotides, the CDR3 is TGTGCCAGCTCACCGACGACGGGTGCCGTGAGTGCTTTCTTT.

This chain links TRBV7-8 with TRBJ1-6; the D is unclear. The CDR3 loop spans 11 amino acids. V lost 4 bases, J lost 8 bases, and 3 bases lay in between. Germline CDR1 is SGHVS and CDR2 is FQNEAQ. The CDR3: CASSSDSPLHF. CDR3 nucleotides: TGTGCCAGCAGCTCCGATTCACCCCTCCACTTT. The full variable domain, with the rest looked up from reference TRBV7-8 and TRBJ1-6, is GAGVSQSPRYKVAKRGQDVALRCDPISGHVSLFWYQQALGQGPEFLTYFQNEAQLDKSGLPSDRFFAERPEGSVSTLKIQRTQQEDSAVYLCASSSDSPLHFGNGTRLTVT.

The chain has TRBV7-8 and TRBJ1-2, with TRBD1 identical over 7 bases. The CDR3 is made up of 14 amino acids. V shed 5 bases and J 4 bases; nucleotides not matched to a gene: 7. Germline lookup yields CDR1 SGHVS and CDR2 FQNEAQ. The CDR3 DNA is TGTGCCAGCAGCCAGGGACAGCCTTCCTATGGCTACACCTTC. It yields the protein CASSQGQPSYGYTF.

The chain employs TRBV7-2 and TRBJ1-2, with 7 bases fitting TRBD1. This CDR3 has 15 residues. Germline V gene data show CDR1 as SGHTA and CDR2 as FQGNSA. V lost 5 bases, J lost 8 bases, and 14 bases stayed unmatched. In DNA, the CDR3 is TGTGCCAGCAGCGGAGACAGGGTCAGGGTAGACGGCTACACCTTC. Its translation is CASSGDRVRVDGYTF.

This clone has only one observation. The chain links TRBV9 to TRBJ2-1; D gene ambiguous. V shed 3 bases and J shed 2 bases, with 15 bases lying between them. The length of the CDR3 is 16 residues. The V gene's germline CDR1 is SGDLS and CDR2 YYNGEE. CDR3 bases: TGTGCCAGCAGCGATGCCTTATTCGACGCCTACAATGAGCAGTTCTTC. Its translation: CASSDALFDAYNEQFF.

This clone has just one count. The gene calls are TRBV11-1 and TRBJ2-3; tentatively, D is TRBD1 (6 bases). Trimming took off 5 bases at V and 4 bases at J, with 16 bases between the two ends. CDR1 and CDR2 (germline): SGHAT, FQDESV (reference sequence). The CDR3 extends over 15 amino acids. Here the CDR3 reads CASSARVGAADTQYF. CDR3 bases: TGTGCCAGCAGCGCACGAGTGGGGGCGGCAGATACGCAGTATTTT. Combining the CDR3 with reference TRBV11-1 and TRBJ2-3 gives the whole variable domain EAEVAQSPRYKITEKSQAVAFWCDPISGHATLYWYRQILGQGPELLVQFQDESVVDDSQLPKDRFSAERLKGVDSTLKIQPAELGDSAMYLCASSARVGAADTQYFGPGTRLTVL.

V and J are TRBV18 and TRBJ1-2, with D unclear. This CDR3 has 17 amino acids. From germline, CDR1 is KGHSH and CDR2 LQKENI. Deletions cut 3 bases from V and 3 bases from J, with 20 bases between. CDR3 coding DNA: TGTGCCAGCTCACCCAGCACAGCCTTTAGGAGGGACTATGGCTACACCTTC. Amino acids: CASSPSTAFRRDYGYTF.

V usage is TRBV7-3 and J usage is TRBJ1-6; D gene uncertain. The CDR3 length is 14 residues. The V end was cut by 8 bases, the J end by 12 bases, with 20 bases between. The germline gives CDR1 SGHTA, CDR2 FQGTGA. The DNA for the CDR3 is TGTGCCAGCCAAGAGGAAGGCCTGACTTTACCCCTCCACTTT. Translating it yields CASQEEGLTLPLHF.

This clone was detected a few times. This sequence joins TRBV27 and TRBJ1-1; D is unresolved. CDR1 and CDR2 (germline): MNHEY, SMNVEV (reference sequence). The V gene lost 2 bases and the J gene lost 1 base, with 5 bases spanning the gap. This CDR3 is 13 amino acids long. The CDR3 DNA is TGTGCCAGCAGTTTACATTGGAACACTGAAGCTTTCTTT. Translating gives CASSLHWNTEAFF.

DNA of the CDR3: TGCGCCAGCAGGTCCACAGCCTACGAGCAGTACTTC. Protein product: CASRSTAYEQYF. The V and J genes are TRBV4-1 and TRBJ2-7; no clear D. V gave up 6 bases and J gave up 2 bases, with 8 bases separating them. Per the germline V gene, CDR1 is MGHRA and CDR2 is YSYEKL. The CDR3 runs 12 residues.

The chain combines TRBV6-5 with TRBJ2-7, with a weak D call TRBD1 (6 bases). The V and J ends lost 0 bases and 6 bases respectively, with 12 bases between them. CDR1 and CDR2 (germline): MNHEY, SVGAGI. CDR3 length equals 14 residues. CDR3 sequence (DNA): TGTGCCAGCAGTTACTCGAGAGGGGGTGGCGAGCAGTACTTC. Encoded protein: CASSYSRGGGEQYF.

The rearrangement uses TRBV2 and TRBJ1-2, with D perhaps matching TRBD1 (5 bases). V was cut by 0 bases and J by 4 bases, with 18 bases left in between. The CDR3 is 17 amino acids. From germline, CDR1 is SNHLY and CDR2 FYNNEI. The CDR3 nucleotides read TGTGCCAGCAGTGAAGCGGAAAAAGGTATCGGGGGCTATGGCTACACCTTC. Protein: CASSEAEKGIGGYGYTF.

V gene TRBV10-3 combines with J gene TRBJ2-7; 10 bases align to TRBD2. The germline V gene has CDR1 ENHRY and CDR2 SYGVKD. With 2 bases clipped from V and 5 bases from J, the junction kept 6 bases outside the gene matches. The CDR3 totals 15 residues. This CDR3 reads CAISERPSGGNEQYF. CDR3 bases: TGTGCCATCAGTGAGAGGCCTAGCGGGGGCAACGAGCAGTACTTC.

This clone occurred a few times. As DNA, the CDR3 is TGTGCCAGCAGCCATCCGGGACCGGACTCCTACGAGCAGTACTTC. It encodes CASSHPGPDSYEQYF. The chain joins TRBV14 to TRBJ2-7, with D possibly being TRBD1 or TRBD2 (5 bases each). V lost 3 bases and J 0 bases, leaving 12 bases between the germline ends. Germline loops: CDR1 SGHDN, CDR2 FVKESK. CDR3 length: 15 residues.

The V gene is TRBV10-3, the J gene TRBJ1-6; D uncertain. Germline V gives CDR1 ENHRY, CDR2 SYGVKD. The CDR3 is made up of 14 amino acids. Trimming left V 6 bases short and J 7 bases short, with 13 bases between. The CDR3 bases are TGTGCCATCAGGGAAGCCCTTGACAATTCACCCCTCCACTTT. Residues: CAIREALDNSPLHF.

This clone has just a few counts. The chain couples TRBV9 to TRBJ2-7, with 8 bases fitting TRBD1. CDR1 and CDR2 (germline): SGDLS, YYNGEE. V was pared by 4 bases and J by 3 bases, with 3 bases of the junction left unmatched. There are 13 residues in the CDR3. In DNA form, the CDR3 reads TGTGCCAGCAGCATAGGACAGGGCTACGAGCAGTACTTC. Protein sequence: CASSIGQGYEQYF.

CDR3 sequence: CASSLGDNNQPQHF. Written as DNA, the CDR3 is TGTGCCAGCAGCTTAGGGGACAACAATCAGCCCCAGCATTTT. V is TRBV13 and J is TRBJ1-5, with a weak D call TRBD1 (5 bases). CDR3 length equals 14 residues. Germline CDR1 and CDR2: PRHDT and FYEKMQ (reference sequence). With 0 bases removed from V and 3 bases from J, the gap between germline ends came to 6 bases.

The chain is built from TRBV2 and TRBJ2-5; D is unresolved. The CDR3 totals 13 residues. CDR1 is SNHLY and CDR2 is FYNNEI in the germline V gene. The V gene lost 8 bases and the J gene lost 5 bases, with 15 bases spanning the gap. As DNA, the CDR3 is TGTGCCAGCGTTGCCCCAGTGGTCGAGACCCAGTACTTC. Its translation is CASVAPVVETQYF.

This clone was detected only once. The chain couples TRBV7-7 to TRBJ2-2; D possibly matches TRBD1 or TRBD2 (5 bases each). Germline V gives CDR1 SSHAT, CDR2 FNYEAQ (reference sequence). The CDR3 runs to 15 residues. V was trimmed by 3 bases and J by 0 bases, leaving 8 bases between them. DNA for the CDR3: TGTGCCAGCAGCTTCGGGACCACGAACACCGGGGAGCTGTTTTTT. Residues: CASSFGTTNTGELFF.

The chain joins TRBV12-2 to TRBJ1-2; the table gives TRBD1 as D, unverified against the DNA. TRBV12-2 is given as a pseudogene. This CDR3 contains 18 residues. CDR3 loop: CASRFGQGRVGTICGYTF. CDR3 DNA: TGTGCAAGTCGCTTCGGACAGGGAAGAGTGGGAACTATATGTGGCTACACCTTC.

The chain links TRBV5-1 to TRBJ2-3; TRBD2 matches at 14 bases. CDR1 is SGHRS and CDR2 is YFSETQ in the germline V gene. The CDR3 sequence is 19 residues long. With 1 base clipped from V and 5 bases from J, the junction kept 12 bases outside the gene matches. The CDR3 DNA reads TGCGCCAGCAGCTTGACCGGGACTAGCGGGGGATACCGGGGAGATACGCAGTATTTT. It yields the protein CASSLTGTSGGYRGDTQYF. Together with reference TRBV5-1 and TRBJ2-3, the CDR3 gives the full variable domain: KAGVTQTPRYLIKTRGQQVTLSCSPISGHRSVSWYQQTPGQGLQFLFEYFSETQRNKGNFPGRFSGRQFSNSRSEMNVSTLELGDSALYLCASSLTGTSGGYRGDTQYFGPGTRLTVL.

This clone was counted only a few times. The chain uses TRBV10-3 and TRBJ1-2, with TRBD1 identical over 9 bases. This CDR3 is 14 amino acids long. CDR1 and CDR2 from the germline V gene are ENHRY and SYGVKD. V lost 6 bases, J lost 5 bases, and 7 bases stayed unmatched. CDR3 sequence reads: CAISLRDRAYGYTF. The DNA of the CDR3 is TGTGCCATCAGCCTCCGGGACAGGGCTTATGGCTACACCTTC.

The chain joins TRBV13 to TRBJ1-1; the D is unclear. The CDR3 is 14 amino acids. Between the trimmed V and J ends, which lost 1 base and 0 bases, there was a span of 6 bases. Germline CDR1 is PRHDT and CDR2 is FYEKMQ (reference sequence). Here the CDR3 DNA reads TGTGCCAGCAGCTTAGAAGGTGTGAACACTGAAGCTTTCTTT. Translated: CASSLEGVNTEAFF.

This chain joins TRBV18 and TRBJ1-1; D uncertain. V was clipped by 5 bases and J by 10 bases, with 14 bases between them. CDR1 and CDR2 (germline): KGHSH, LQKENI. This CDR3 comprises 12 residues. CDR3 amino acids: CASSSQTKRAFF. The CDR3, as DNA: TGTGCCAGCTCATCCCAGACAAAACGAGCTTTCTTT.

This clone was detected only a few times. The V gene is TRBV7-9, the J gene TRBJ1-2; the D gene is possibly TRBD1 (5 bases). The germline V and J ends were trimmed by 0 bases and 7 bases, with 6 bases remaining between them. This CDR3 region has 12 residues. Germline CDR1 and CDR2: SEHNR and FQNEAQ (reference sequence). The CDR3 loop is CASSLAQGGYTF. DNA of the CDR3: TGTGCCAGCAGCTTAGCGCAGGGTGGCTACACCTTC.

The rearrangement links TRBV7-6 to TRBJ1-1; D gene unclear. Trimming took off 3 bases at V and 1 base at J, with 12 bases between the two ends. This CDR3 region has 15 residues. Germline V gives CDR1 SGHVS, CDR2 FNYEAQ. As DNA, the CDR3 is TGTGCCAGCAGCTTGTTAGTGCCGGGGAACACTGAAGCTTTCTTT. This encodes CASSLLVPGNTEAFF. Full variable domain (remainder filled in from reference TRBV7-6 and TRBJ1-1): GAGVSQSPRYKVTKRGQDVALRCDPISGHVSLYWYRQALGQGPEFLTYFNYEAQQDKSGLPNDRFSAERPEGSISTLTIQRTEQRDSAMYRCASSLLVPGNTEAFFGQGTRLTVV.

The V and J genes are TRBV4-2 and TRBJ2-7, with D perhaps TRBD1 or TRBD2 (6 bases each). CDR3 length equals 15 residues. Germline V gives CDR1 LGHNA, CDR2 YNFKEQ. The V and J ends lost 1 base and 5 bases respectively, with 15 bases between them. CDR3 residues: CASSQARGPTDEQYF. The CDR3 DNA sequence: TGTGCCAGCAGCCAAGCTCGGGGGCCCACGGACGAGCAGTACTTC.

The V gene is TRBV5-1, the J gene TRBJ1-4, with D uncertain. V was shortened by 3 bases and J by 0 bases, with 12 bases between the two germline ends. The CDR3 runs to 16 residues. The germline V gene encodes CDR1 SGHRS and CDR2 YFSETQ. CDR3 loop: CASSSDPLSTNEKLFF. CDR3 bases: TGCGCCAGCAGCTCGGACCCCCTTTCAACTAATGAAAAACTGTTTTTT.

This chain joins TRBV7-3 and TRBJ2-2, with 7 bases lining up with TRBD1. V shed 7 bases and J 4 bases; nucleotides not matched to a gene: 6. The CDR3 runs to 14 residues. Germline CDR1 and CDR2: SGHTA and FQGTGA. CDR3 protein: CASKRQGATGELFF. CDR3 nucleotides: TGTGCCAGCAAACGACAGGGAGCCACCGGGGAGCTGTTTTTT. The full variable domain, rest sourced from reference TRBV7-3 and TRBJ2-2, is GAGVSQTPSNKVTEKGKYVELRCDPISGHTALYWYRQSLGQGPEFLIYFQGTGAADDSGLPNDRFFAVRPEGSVSTLKIQRTERGDSAVYLCASKRQGATGELFFGEGSRLTVL.